The 27 T cell receptor beta chains given below trace back to one sample, sequenced in a study of blood T cell repertoires in COVID-19. Data came from immunoSEQ multiplex PCR; TCRdb stores just in-frame clones and leaves some out. The sample shows about 130,000 clones, about 80% of them seen only once. The source material was peripheral blood. The receptors shown here come from a man in his sixties with acute or convalescent COVID-19.

The chain is built from TRBV7-2 and TRBJ2-1; 13 bases fit TRBD2. Looked up from germline, CDR1 is SGHTA and CDR2 is FQGNSA. Germline trimming cut 5 bases from V and 6 bases from J; bases unmatched to any gene: 7. The CDR3 loop spans 16 amino acids. The CDR3 loop reads CASSRRTSGGINEQFF. CDR3 sequence (DNA): TGTGCCAGCAGCCGCCGGACTAGCGGGGGAATCAATGAGCAGTTCTTC.

The CDR3 sequence is CAWNARGEQYF. In nucleotides, the CDR3 is TGTGCCTGGAACGCCAGGGGCGAGCAGTACTTC. The chain employs TRBV30 and TRBJ2-7, with TRBD1 as a possible D gene (6 bases). The V and J ends lost 4 bases and 6 bases respectively, with 10 bases between them. Germline V gene lookup returns CDR1 GTSNPN and CDR2 SVGIG (reference sequence). The CDR3 covers 11 residues. Variable domain in full (rest from reference TRBV30 and TRBJ2-7): SQTIHQWPATLVQPVGSPLSLECTVEGTSNPNLYWYRQAAGRGLQLLFYSVGIGQISSEVPQNLSASRPQDRQFILSSKKLLLSDSGFYLCAWNARGEQYFGPGTRLTVT.

The J gene is TRBJ1-1, the V gene TRBV27; D might be TRBD1 (6 bases). The germline V gene has CDR1 MNHEY and CDR2 SMNVEV (reference sequence). The CDR3 is 15 residues long. The V and J ends lost 0 bases and 5 bases respectively, with 13 bases between them. CDR3 DNA sequence: TGTGCCAGCAGTTTATCGTCGGGGGGCTGGACTGAAGCTTTCTTT. This sequence encodes CASSLSSGGWTEAFF.

The V gene is TRBV30, the J gene TRBJ2-5, with 12 bases identical to TRBD2. CDR3 size: 15 residues. The germline V gene has CDR1 GTSNPN and CDR2 SVGIG (reference sequence). The ends lost 3 bases at V and 5 bases at J; junction bases unmatched: 7. DNA of the CDR3: TGTGCCTGGAGAGTCGCCGGGACTAGCGGGGAGACCCAGTACTTC. Its protein product is CAWRVAGTSGETQYF.

The chain uses TRBV6-5 and TRBJ1-2, with 8 bases fitting TRBD1. From germline, CDR1 is MNHEY and CDR2 SVGAGI. CDR3 length: 13 amino acids. The J segment lost 6 bases and the V segment lost 5 bases, leaving 5 bases of the junction unmatched. This CDR3 is CASSQGAGNGYTF. The CDR3 DNA reads TGTGCCAGCAGTCAGGGGGCAGGCAATGGCTACACCTTC.

The chain carries TRBV3-1 (or the pseudogene TRBV3-2) and TRBJ2-3; 7 bases align to TRBD2. The CDR3 totals 17 residues. The V gene's germline CDR1 is LGHDT and CDR2 YNNKEL (reference sequence). Trimming cost V 4 bases and J 0 bases; bases outside gene matches: 10. The CDR3 spells CASSPLAEYPSTDTQYF. The CDR3 region has the DNA TGTGCCAGCAGCCCGCTAGCGGAATACCCTAGCACAGATACGCAGTATTTT.

This clone was picked up one time. The chain joins TRBV11-1 to TRBJ2-7, with 7 bases that match TRBD1. V trimming: 0 bases; J trimming: 3 bases; junction bases outside the gene matches: 2. Germline V lookup: CDR1 SGHAT, CDR2 FQDESV (reference sequence). This CDR3 spans 14 amino acids. DNA of the CDR3: TGTGCCAGCAGCTTAGCGGGGACAGTCTACGAGCAGTACTTC. This codes for CASSLAGTVYEQYF.

This clone was detected only once. This sequence joins TRBV5-1 and TRBJ2-1; D gene ambiguous. CDR1 is SGHRS and CDR2 is YFSETQ in the germline V gene. There are 11 residues in the CDR3. The ends were cut back, 6 bases at V and 5 bases at J, with 6 bases in the middle. CDR3 coding DNA: TGCGCCAGCACCCTAGACAATGAGCAGTTCTTC. It encodes CASTLDNEQFF.

J is TRBJ2-7 and V is TRBV10-3, with TRBD1 matching over 8 bases. Germline V gives CDR1 ENHRY, CDR2 SYGVKD. The CDR3 is made up of 16 amino acids. V gave up 0 bases and J gave up 4 bases; unmatched junction bases: 8. DNA of the CDR3: TGTGCCATCAGTGAGTCGGGCAGGGGGCGATCTTACGAGCAGTACTTC. Translated, it gives CAISESGRGRSYEQYF.

The CDR3 region has the DNA TGTGCCGGCACCGGGACTAACCAAGAGACCCAGTACTTC. As protein: CAGTGTNQETQYF. The genes are TRBV5-4 and TRBJ2-5, with 7 bases fitting TRBD2. V lost 10 bases to trimming and J lost 0 bases; unmatched junction nucleotides: 6. This CDR3 region has 13 residues. CDR1 and CDR2 (germline): SGHNT, YYREEE (reference sequence).

The rearrangement joins TRBV12-3 or TRBV12-4 to TRBJ1-4, with D unclear. The CDR3 totals 12 residues. Trimming took off 8 bases at V and 10 bases at J, with 14 bases between the two ends. For the CDR3, the DNA is TGTGCCAGCTCGTTTTCGGTTGGAAAACTGTTTTTT. It encodes CASSFSVGKLFF.

V usage is TRBV20-1 and J usage is TRBJ1-4; perhaps TRBD1 as D (6 bases). The CDR3 has 11 amino acids. Germline values: CDR1 DFQATT, CDR2 SNEGSKA (reference sequence). V was clipped by 6 bases and J by 8 bases, with 10 bases between them. In DNA, the CDR3 is TGCAGTGCCTCGAGGGGGGAAAAACTGTTTTTT. Its translation: CSASRGEKLFF.

This clone was seen a single time. J is TRBJ2-7 and V is TRBV6-6; a weak D match, TRBD2 (5 bases). With 2 bases removed from V and 0 bases from J, the gap between germline ends came to 8 bases. Germline V CDR1 and CDR2: MNHNY, SVGAGI (reference sequence). This CDR3 comprises 14 residues. The CDR3 nucleotides read TGTGCCAGCAGTTACGGCGGGCACTCCTACGAGCAGTACTTC. Protein product: CASSYGGHSYEQYF.

The chain uses TRBV6-5 and TRBJ1-1, with a possible D match to TRBD1 (5 bases). The CDR3 totals 14 residues. The germline V gene encodes CDR1 MNHEY and CDR2 SVGAGI. Trimming removed 2 bases from V and 5 bases from J, with 12 bases in between. The DNA for the CDR3 is TGTGCCAGCAGTTACGCGGGGCTTCGGACTGAAGCTTTCTTT. Translated, it gives CASSYAGLRTEAFF.

This chain joins TRBV6-2 or TRBV6-3 and TRBJ1-5; D is unresolved. This CDR3 is built from 16 residues. V lost 2 bases and J 6 bases, leaving 17 bases between the germline ends. The germline V gene has CDR1 MNHEY and CDR2 SVGEGT. The CDR3 spells CASSYEAQRSAQPQHF. As DNA, the CDR3 is TGTGCCAGCAGTTACGAGGCCCAGCGTTCGGCTCAGCCCCAGCATTTT.

The genes are TRBV4-1 and TRBJ2-1, with 11 bases fitting TRBD2. J was trimmed by 3 bases and V by 3 bases; bases with no gene match: 4. This CDR3 contains 16 residues. CDR1 and CDR2 (germline): MGHRA, YSYEKL. This CDR3 reads CASSQPLAGGYNEQFF. The DNA of the CDR3 is TGCGCCAGCAGCCAGCCCCTAGCGGGAGGCTACAATGAGCAGTTCTTC.

V gene TRBV5-1 combines with J gene TRBJ2-3; 7 bases are shared with TRBD2. The CDR3 has 14 residues. Per germline, CDR1 SGHRS and CDR2 YFSETQ. The junction had 3 bases not matched to a gene; V was cut back by 3 bases and J by 2 bases. The CDR3 here is CASSSLAATDTQYF. The DNA of the CDR3 is TGCGCCAGCAGCTCTCTAGCGGCCACAGATACGCAGTATTTT.

The CDR3, as DNA: TGTGCCAGCAGTTTATCGGCACAGCTATCCTACGAGCAGTACTTC. It translates to CASSLSAQLSYEQYF. The chain is built from TRBV28 and TRBJ2-7, with D hard to call. From germline, CDR1 is MDHEN and CDR2 SYDVKM. V lost 1 base to trimming and J lost 1 base, with 11 bases between them. This CDR3 comprises 15 residues.

The rearrangement links TRBV4-2 to TRBJ2-7, with 10 bases fitting TRBD2. This CDR3 spans 17 amino acids. Trimming cost V 0 bases and J 2 bases; bases outside gene matches: 7. The germline CDR1 and CDR2 sequences are LGHNA and YNFKEQ. This chain's CDR3 is CASSQDQSLAGAYEQYF. The CDR3 DNA reads TGTGCCAGCAGCCAAGATCAAAGCCTAGCGGGAGCCTACGAGCAGTACTTC.

V and J are TRBV4-1 and TRBJ1-4, with D hard to call. Trimming took off 0 bases at V and 10 bases at J, with 21 bases between the two ends. Per germline, CDR1 MGHRA and CDR2 YSYEKL. The CDR3 is 17 residues long. CDR3 in DNA: TGCGCCAGCAGCCAAGATACGTCCAGTGGGAGTTCCGGAAAACTGTTTTTT. It translates to CASSQDTSSGSSGKLFF.

The chain recombines TRBV2 with TRBJ1-1; D remains ambiguous. Trimming took off 7 bases at V and 5 bases at J, with 11 bases between the two ends. This CDR3 region has 12 residues. Germline CDR1 reads SNHLY; CDR2 reads FYNNEI. CDR3 region: CASTEGGTEAFF. In nucleotides, the CDR3 is TGTGCCAGCACCGAGGGAGGAACTGAAGCTTTCTTT.

Only a few counts were recorded for this clone. The CDR3 region has the DNA TGTGCCAGCAGTTACGGGGGGGGACGCAATCAGCCCCAGCATTTT. Protein: CASSYGGGRNQPQHF. V and J are TRBV6-5 and TRBJ1-5; perhaps TRBD1 as D (5 bases). Germline CDR1 and CDR2: MNHEY and SVGAGI. The CDR3 consists of 15 residues. Trimming left V 2 bases short and J 2 bases short, with 10 bases between.

This rearrangement joins TRBV28 to TRBJ2-7; 8 bases are shared with TRBD1. The V and J ends lost 7 bases and 4 bases, in that order; junction bases with no gene match: 9. Germline-derived CDR1 and CDR2 are MDHEN and SYDVKM. This CDR3 has 14 amino acids. DNA of the CDR3: TGTGCCAGCACCAAAGGGACAGGCCCTTACGAGCAGTACTTC. It encodes CASTKGTGPYEQYF. Complete variable domain (other parts from reference TRBV28 and TRBJ2-7): DVKVTQSSRYLVKRTGEKVFLECVQDMDHENMFWYRQDPGLGLRLIYFSYDVKMKEKGDIPEGYSVSREKKERFSLILESASTNQTSMYLCASTKGTGPYEQYFGPGTRLTVT.

In the case of this clone: The same CDR3 arises from other DNA sequences in this sample as well. The chain uses TRBV28 and TRBJ2-7, with 8 bases that match TRBD1. Germline-derived CDR1 and CDR2 are MDHEN and SYDVKM. The CDR3 runs 12 residues. Losses at the gene ends were 7 bases for V and 7 bases for J; bases not matched to a gene: 6. The CDR3 sequence is CASTQGAGEQYF. The DNA of the CDR3 is TGTGCCAGCACGCAGGGGGCAGGTGAGCAGTACTTC.

The chain uses TRBV10-2 and TRBJ2-7; 10 bases are a match to TRBD2. After removal of 3 bases from V and 4 bases from J, the junction contained 3 bases not matched to a gene. CDR3 length: 14 residues. CDR1 and CDR2 (germline): WSHSY, SAAADI. This CDR3 reads CASSDLAGVYEQYF. As DNA, the CDR3 is TGCGCCAGCAGTGATCTAGCGGGAGTTTACGAGCAGTACTTC.

This clone appeared once. The genes are TRBV6-4 and TRBJ2-7; 11 positions match TRBD2. CDR3 length: 14 residues. The germline V gene encodes CDR1 MRHNA and CDR2 SNTAGT. Trimming took 7 bases from V and 5 from J; bases not matched to a gene: 7. The DNA of the CDR3 is TGTGCCAGCATCATACTAGCGGGAGTTCACGAGCAGTACTTC. This sequence encodes CASIILAGVHEQYF.

The chain couples TRBV3-1 (or the pseudogene TRBV3-2) to TRBJ1-1; 7 nucleotides agree with TRBD1. CDR1 and CDR2 (germline): LGHDT, YNNKEL (reference sequence). J was trimmed by 8 bases and V by 3 bases; bases with no gene match: 6. The CDR3 spans 13 residues. CDR3 nucleotides: TGTGCCAGCAGCCAGCAGGGGGTTGGGGAAGCTTTCTTT. Protein product: CASSQQGVGEAFF.